Sequencing of this T cell receptor beta chain was carried out in a study of cytotoxic CD8 clonotypes in ibrutinib-treated CLL. The repertoire was sequenced with immunoSEQ multiplex PCR; TCRdb's copy has only in-frame clones and lacks some. The sample contains roughly 70,000 clones, less than 95% of which appear only once. Trimming removed 3 bases from V and 14 bases from J; junction bases left unmatched: 11. This CDR3 is 13 amino acids long. Germline V gene sequence: CDR1 SGHNT, CDR2 YYREEE (reference sequence). The chain links TRBV5-4 to TRBJ2-1, with TRBD1 identical over 7 bases. This TCR was sampled from a human donor with chronic lymphocytic leukemia. Source: PBMCs, taken after 12 months of ibrutinib treatment. CDR3 coding DNA: TGTGCCAGCAGCTCGACAGGGAATCCGTGGGAGTTCTTC. It specifies CASSSTGNPWEFF.